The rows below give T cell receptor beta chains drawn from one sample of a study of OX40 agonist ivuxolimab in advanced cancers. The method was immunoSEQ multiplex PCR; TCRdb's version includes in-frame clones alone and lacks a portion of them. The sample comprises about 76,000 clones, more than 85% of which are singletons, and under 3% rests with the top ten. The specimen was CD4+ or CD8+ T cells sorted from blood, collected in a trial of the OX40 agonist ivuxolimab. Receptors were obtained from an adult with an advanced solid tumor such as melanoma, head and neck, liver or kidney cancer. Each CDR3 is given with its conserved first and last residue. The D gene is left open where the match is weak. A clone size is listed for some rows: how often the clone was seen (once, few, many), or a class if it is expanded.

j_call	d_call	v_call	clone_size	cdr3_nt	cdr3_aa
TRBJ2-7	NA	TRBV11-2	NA	TGTGCCAGCAGCTTAGAGGGTGGTGCTACCTACGAGCAGTACTTC	CASSLEGGATYEQYF
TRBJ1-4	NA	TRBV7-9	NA	TGTGCCAGCAGCTATGGGACTTCTTCTAATGAAAAACTGTTTTTT	CASSYGTSSNEKLFF
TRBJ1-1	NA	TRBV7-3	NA	TGTGCCAGCAGCCCTCCGGGGAACACTGAAGCTTTCTTT	CASSPPGNTEAFF
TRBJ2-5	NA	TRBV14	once	TGTGCCAGCAGCCATGACAGGGAAAACGGGGGGACCCAAGAGACCCAGTACTTC	CASSHDRENGGTQETQYF
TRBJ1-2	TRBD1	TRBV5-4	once	TGTGCCAGCACCGGTGGGGGGGACAGGGCTAACTATGGCTACACCTTC	CASTGGGDRANYGYTF
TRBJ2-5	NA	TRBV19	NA	TGTGCCAGTAGTATAAGGGGCAGGGAAGAGACCCAGTACTTC	CASSIRGREETQYF
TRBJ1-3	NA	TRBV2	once	TGTGCCAGCACGGGGCAGCCGGGGAACACCATATATTTT	CASTGQPGNTIYF
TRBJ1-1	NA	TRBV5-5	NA	TGTGCCAGCAGCCCCTTGGGGACCCAACCTGAGACTGAAGCTTTCTTT	CASSPLGTQPETEAFF
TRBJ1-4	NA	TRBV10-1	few	TGCGCCAGCAGTACAGGAGGAGGGAATGAAAAACTGTTTTTT	CASSTGGGNEKLFF
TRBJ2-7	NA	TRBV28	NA	TGTGCCAGCAGTTTACAAGGGACAAGCTCCTACGAGCAGTACTTC	CASSLQGTSSYEQYF
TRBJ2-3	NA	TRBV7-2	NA	TGTGCCAGCAAGAAGTACCCCAGCACAGATACGCAGTATTTT	CASKKYPSTDTQYF
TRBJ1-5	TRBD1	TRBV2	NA	TGTGCCAGCAGTGAAGTCCAGGGGGGCCAGCCCCAGCATTTT	CASSEVQGGQPQHF
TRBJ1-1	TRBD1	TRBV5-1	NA	TGCGCCAGCAGCTTCCGCCCCCGGGACAGGAACACTGAAGCTTTCTTT	CASSFRPRDRNTEAFF
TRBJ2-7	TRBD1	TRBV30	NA	TGTGCCTGGATACGGGACAGGGGACACGAGCAGTACTTC	CAWIRDRGHEQYF
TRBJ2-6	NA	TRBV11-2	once	TGTGCCAGCAGCTTAGGTCCTGTAGTCGGTGGGGCCAACGTCCTGACTTTC	CASSLGPVVGGANVLTF
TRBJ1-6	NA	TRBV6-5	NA	TGTGCCAGCAACCGGGACTCAAGTAATTCACCCCTCCACTTT	CASNRDSSNSPLHF
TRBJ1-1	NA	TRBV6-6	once	TGTGCCAGCAGTTACTCGACGGGTACTGAAGCTTTCTTT	CASSYSTGTEAFF
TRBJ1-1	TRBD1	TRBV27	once	TGTGCCAGCAGAGGACAGGTGAACACTGAAGCTTTCTTT	CASRGQVNTEAFF
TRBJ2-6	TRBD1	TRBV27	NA	TGTGCCAGCAGTCCCCGTGCAGGGGGTTCCTCTGGGGCCAACGTCCTGACTTTC	CASSPRAGGSSGANVLTF
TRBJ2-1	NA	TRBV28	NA	TGTGCCAGCAGTTTACATACGGGGACGGCCACCTACAATGAGCAGTTCTTC	CASSLHTGTATYNEQFF
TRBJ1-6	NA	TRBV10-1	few	TGCGCCAGCAGCATTGGCCGTGATTCACCCCTCCACTTT	CASSIGRDSPLHF
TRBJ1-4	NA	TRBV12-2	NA	TGTGCAAGTCGCTCGCTAACAGGGGGCGATCCAGAAAAACTGTTTTTT	CASRSLTGGDPEKLFF
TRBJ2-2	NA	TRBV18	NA	TGTGCCAGCTCACCACGGGGACCGTTACCGAACACCGGGGAGCTGTTTTTT	CASSPRGPLPNTGELFF
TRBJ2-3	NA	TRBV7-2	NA	TGTGCCAGCAGCTTAGCGCCTGGCACAGATACGCAGTATTTT	CASSLAPGTDTQYF
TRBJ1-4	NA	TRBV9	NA	TGTGCCAGCAGCGTAGATGGACGGGCTAATGAAAAACTGTTTTTT	CASSVDGRANEKLFF
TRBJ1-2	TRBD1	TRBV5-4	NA	TGTGCCAGCAGCCGACCCCAGACAGGGGCGGAAGGCTACACCTTC	CASSRPQTGAEGYTF
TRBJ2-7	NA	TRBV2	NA	TGTGCCAGCAGTGATATGTCAAGGCCCTACGAGCAGTACTTC	CASSDMSRPYEQYF
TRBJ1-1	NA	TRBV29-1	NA	TGCAGCGCCCGCCCGAACACTGAAGCTTTCTTT	CSARPNTEAFF
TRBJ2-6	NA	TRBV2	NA	TGTGCCAGCATGAGGAGGGGCCCCCACCTTAGCTCTGGGGCCAACGTCCTGACTTTC	CASMRRGPHLSSGANVLTF
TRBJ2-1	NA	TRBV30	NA	TGTGCCTGGAGGGCAGGGACCTACAATGAGCAGTTCTTC	CAWRAGTYNEQFF
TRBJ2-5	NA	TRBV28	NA	TGTGCCAGCAGACTGGGAAGGCAAGAGACCCAGTACTTC	CASRLGRQETQYF
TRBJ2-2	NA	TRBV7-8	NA	TGTGCCAGCAGCCCAAGGGACGCGAACACCGGGGAGCTGTTTTTT	CASSPRDANTGELFF